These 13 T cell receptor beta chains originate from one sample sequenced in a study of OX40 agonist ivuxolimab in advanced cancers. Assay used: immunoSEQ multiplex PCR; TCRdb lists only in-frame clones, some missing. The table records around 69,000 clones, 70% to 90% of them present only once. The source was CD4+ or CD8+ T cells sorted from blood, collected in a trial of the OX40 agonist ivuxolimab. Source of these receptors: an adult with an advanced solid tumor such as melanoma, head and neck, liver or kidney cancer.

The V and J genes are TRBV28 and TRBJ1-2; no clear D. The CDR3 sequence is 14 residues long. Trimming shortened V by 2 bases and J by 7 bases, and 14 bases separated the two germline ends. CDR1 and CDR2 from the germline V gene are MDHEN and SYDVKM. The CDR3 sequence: CASSLSGGLAGYTF. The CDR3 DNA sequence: TGTGCCAGCAGTTTAAGTGGAGGGTTAGCTGGCTACACCTTC.

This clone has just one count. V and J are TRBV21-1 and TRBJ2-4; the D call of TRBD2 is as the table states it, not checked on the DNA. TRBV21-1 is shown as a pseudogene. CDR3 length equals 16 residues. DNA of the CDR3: TGTGCCAGCAGCAAAAAGCGGGGGCTAGCCAAAAACATTCAGTACTTC. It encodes CASSKKRGLAKNIQYF.

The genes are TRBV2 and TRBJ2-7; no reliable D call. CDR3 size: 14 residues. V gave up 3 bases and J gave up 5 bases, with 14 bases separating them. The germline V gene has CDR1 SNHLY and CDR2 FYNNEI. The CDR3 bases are TGTGCCAGCAGTGAGACCCGCTCAGGTCACGAGCAGTACTTC. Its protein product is CASSETRSGHEQYF.

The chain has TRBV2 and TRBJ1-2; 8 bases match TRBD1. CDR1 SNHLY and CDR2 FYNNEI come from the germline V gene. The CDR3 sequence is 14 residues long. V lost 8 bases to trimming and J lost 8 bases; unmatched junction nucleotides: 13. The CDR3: CASQRGQAGWGYTF. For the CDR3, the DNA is TGTGCCAGCCAAAGGGGACAGGCGGGGTGGGGCTACACCTTC.

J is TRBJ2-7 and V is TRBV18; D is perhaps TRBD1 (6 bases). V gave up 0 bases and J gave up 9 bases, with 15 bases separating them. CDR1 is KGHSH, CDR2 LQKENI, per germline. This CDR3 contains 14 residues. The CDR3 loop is CASSPPEKQGTQYF. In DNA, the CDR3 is TGTGCCAGCTCACCACCGGAGAAACAGGGCACGCAGTACTTC.

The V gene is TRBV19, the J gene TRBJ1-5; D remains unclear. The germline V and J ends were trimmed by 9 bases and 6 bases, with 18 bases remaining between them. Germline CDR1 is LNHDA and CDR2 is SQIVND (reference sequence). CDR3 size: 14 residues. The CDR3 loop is CASTTIGTGQPQHF. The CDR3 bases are TGTGCCAGCACCACCATAGGAACTGGTCAGCCCCAGCATTTT.

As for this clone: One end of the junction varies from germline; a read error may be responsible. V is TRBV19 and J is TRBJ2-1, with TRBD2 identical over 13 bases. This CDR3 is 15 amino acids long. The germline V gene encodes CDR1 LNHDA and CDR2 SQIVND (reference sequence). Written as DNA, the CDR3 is TGTGCCAGTAAAACTAGCGGGAGGGCCTATAATGAGCAGTTCTTC. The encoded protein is CASKTSGRAYNEQFF.

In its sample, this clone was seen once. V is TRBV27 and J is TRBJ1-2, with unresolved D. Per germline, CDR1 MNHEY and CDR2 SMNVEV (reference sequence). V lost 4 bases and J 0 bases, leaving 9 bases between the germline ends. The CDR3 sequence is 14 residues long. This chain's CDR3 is CASSSTGSNYGYTF. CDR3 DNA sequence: TGTGCCAGCAGTTCGACGGGATCTAACTATGGCTACACCTTC.

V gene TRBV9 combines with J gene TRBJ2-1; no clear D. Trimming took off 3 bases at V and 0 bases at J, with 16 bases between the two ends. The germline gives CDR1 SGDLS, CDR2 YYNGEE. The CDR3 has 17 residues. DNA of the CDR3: TGTGCCAGCAGCGCCCAAGCTACTTCGAGCTCCTACAATGAGCAGTTCTTC. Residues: CASSAQATSSSYNEQFF. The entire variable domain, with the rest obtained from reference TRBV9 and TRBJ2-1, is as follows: DSGVTQTPKHLITATGQRVTLRCSPRSGDLSVYWYQQSLDQGLQFLIQYYNGEERAKGNILERFSAQQFPDLHSELNLSSLELGDSALYFCASSAQATSSSYNEQFFGPGTRLTVL.

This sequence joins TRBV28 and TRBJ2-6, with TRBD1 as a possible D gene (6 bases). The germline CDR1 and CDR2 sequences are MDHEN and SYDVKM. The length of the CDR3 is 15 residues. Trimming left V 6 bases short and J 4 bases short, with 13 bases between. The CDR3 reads CASRAGALGANVLTF. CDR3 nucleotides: TGTGCCAGCAGGGCAGGGGCCCTGGGGGCCAACGTCCTGACTTTC.

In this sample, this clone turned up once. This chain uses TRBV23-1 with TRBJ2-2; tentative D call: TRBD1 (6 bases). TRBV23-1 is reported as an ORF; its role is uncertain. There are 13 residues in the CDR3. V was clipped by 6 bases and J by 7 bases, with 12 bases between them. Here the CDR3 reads CASRPRGGGELFF. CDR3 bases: TGCGCCAGCAGACCCAGGGGCGGCGGGGAGCTGTTTTTT.

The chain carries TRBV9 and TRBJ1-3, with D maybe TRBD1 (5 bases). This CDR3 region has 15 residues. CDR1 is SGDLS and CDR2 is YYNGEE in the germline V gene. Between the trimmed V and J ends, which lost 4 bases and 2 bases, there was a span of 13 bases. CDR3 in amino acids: CASSTPGTAGNTIYF. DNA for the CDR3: TGTGCCAGCAGCACGCCCGGGACTGCTGGAAACACCATATATTTT.

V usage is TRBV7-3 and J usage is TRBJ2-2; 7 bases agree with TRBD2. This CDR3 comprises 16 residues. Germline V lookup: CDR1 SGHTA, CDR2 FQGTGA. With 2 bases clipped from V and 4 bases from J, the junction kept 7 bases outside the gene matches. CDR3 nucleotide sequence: TGTGCCAGCAGCTTACCCCGGGGGGTCGGCACCGGGGAGCTGTTTTTT. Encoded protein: CASSLPRGVGTGELFF.